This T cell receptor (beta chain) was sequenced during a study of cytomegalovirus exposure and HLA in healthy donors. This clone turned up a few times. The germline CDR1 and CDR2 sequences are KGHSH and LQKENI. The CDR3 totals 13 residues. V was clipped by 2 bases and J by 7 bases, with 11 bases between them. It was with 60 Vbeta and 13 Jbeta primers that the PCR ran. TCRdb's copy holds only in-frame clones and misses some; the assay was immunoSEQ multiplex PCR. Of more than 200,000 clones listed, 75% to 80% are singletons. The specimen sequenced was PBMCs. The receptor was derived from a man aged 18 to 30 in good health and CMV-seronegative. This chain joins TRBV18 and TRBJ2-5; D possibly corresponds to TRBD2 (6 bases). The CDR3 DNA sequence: TGTGCCAGCTCACCAGGAGGGTACGGGACCCAGTACTTC. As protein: CASSPGGYGTQYF.